The rows below give T cell receptor beta chains drawn from one sample of a study of cytomegalovirus exposure and HLA in healthy donors. The data were produced by immunoSEQ multiplex PCR, yet TCRdb's version contains in-frame clones alone and is incomplete. This table holds just over 150,000 clones, 80% to 90% found once. The specimen sequenced was PBMCs. Receptors were obtained from a woman between 18 and 30 years old in good health and CMV-seronegative. CDR3s include the opening cysteine and the closing phenylalanine or tryptophan. A D gene is named only where the DNA matches it firmly. Size is omitted from some rows. Given values are once, few, many or a class for expanded clones.

cdr3_length: 14; clone_size: NA; d_call: NA; j_call: TRBJ1-6; v_call: TRBV25-1; cdr3_aa: CASKLGGRNSPLHF; cdr3_nt: TGTGCCAGCAAGCTAGGGGGAAGGAATTCACCCCTCCACTTT
cdr3_length: 18; clone_size: NA; d_call: TRBD2; j_call: TRBJ2-3; v_call: TRBV5-4; cdr3_aa: CASSLIPQAGGHIDTQYF; cdr3_nt: TGTGCCAGCAGCTTGATCCCGCAAGCGGGGGGGCATATAGATACGCAGTATTTT
cdr3_length: 17; clone_size: once; d_call: TRBD1; j_call: TRBJ1-5; v_call: TRBV10-3; cdr3_aa: CAISESTGGRGNQPQHF; cdr3_nt: TGTGCCATCAGTGAGTCCACAGGGGGCAGGGGCAATCAGCCCCAGCATTTT
cdr3_length: 16; clone_size: NA; d_call: TRBD1; j_call: TRBJ2-3; v_call: TRBV7-2; cdr3_aa: CASSSPGTDLTDTQYF; cdr3_nt: TGTGCCAGCAGCTCCCCCGGGACAGACCTCACAGATACGCAGTATTTT
cdr3_length: 15; clone_size: NA; d_call: NA; j_call: TRBJ2-7; v_call: TRBV6-6; cdr3_aa: CASSYSKEGAYEQYF; cdr3_nt: TGTGCCAGCAGTTACTCGAAGGAGGGCGCCTACGAGCAGTACTTC
cdr3_length: 15; clone_size: NA; d_call: NA; j_call: TRBJ2-5; v_call: TRBV28; cdr3_aa: CASSFVGEVGETQYF; cdr3_nt: TGTGCCAGCAGTTTTGTAGGGGAGGTAGGGGAGACCCAGTACTTC
cdr3_length: 14; clone_size: NA; d_call: NA; j_call: TRBJ1-3; v_call: TRBV7-2; cdr3_aa: CASNLRGAGNTIYF; cdr3_nt: TGTGCCAGCAACTTAAGGGGTGCTGGAAACACCATATATTTT
cdr3_length: 15; clone_size: NA; d_call: NA; j_call: TRBJ1-2; v_call: TRBV9; cdr3_aa: CASSFPRETNYGYTF; cdr3_nt: TGTGCCAGCAGCTTCCCCCGGGAGACTAACTATGGCTACACCTTC
cdr3_length: 12; clone_size: NA; d_call: NA; j_call: TRBJ2-1; v_call: TRBV30; cdr3_aa: CAWGRPYNEQFF; cdr3_nt: TGTGCCTGGGGGAGACCCTACAATGAGCAGTTCTTC
cdr3_length: 13; clone_size: once; d_call: TRBD1; j_call: TRBJ2-7; v_call: TRBV7-2; cdr3_aa: CASRGQGYDEQYF; cdr3_nt: TGTGCCAGCAGAGGACAGGGGTACGACGAGCAGTACTTC
cdr3_length: 15; clone_size: NA; d_call: NA; j_call: TRBJ2-7; v_call: TRBV18; cdr3_aa: CASSPGGEVGHEQYF; cdr3_nt: TGTGCCAGCTCACCAGGAGGGGAAGTCGGCCACGAGCAGTACTTC
cdr3_length: 16; clone_size: NA; d_call: TRBD2; j_call: TRBJ2-3; v_call: TRBV5-1; cdr3_aa: CASSLDGTSFVDTQYF; cdr3_nt: TGCGCCAGCAGCTTGGACGGGACTAGCTTCGTGGATACGCAGTATTTT
cdr3_length: 14; clone_size: NA; d_call: NA; j_call: TRBJ2-7; v_call: TRBV5-4; cdr3_aa: CASSLRQGFGEQYF; cdr3_nt: TGTGCCAGCAGCTTGAGGCAGGGTTTTGGCGAGCAGTACTTC
cdr3_length: 15; clone_size: NA; d_call: TRBD2; j_call: TRBJ2-7; v_call: TRBV7-4; cdr3_aa: CASSRRLAGGKEQYF; cdr3_nt: TGTGCCAGCAGCCGTCGTCTAGCGGGGGGCAAAGAGCAGTACTTC
cdr3_length: 12; clone_size: NA; d_call: NA; j_call: TRBJ2-3; v_call: TRBV6-1; cdr3_aa: CASWQGKDTQYF; cdr3_nt: TGTGCCAGCTGGCAGGGGAAGGATACGCAGTATTTT
cdr3_length: 15; clone_size: NA; d_call: NA; j_call: TRBJ1-6; v_call: TRBV6-5; cdr3_aa: CATQRGGGKHSPLHF; cdr3_nt: TGTGCCACCCAACGCGGCGGGGGAAAGCACTCACCCCTCCACTTT
cdr3_length: 15; clone_size: NA; d_call: TRBD1; j_call: TRBJ1-4; v_call: TRBV28; cdr3_aa: CASSIGQGVREKLFF; cdr3_nt: TGTGCCAGCAGTATCGGACAGGGAGTCCGGGAAAAACTGTTTTTT
cdr3_length: 17; clone_size: NA; d_call: TRBD2; j_call: TRBJ2-7; v_call: TRBV4-3; cdr3_aa: CASSQGFGTSALYEQYF; cdr3_nt: TGCGCCAGCAGCCAAGGTTTCGGGACTAGCGCGCTCTACGAGCAGTACTTC
cdr3_length: 13; clone_size: NA; d_call: NA; j_call: TRBJ1-4; v_call: TRBV6-6; cdr3_aa: CASSYTVGEKLFF; cdr3_nt: TGTGCCAGCAGTTACACCGTCGGTGAAAAACTGTTTTTT
cdr3_length: 16; clone_size: NA; d_call: TRBD2; j_call: TRBJ2-7; v_call: TRBV5-4; cdr3_aa: CASSWEESGSSYEQYF; cdr3_nt: TGTGCCAGCAGCTGGGAGGAGAGCGGGAGCTCCTACGAGCAGTACTTC
cdr3_length: 18; clone_size: NA; d_call: NA; j_call: TRBJ2-2; v_call: TRBV7-9; cdr3_aa: CSSSLGGGTAVNTGELFF; cdr3_nt: TGTTCCAGCAGCTTAGGGGGGGGGACCGCCGTTAACACCGGGGAGCTGTTTTTT
cdr3_length: 17; clone_size: NA; d_call: TRBD2; j_call: TRBJ2-1; v_call: TRBV28; cdr3_aa: CASSPRLASLAYNERFF; cdr3_nt: TGTGCCAGCAGTCCTCGACTAGCGTCACTCGCCTACAATGAGCGGTTCTTC